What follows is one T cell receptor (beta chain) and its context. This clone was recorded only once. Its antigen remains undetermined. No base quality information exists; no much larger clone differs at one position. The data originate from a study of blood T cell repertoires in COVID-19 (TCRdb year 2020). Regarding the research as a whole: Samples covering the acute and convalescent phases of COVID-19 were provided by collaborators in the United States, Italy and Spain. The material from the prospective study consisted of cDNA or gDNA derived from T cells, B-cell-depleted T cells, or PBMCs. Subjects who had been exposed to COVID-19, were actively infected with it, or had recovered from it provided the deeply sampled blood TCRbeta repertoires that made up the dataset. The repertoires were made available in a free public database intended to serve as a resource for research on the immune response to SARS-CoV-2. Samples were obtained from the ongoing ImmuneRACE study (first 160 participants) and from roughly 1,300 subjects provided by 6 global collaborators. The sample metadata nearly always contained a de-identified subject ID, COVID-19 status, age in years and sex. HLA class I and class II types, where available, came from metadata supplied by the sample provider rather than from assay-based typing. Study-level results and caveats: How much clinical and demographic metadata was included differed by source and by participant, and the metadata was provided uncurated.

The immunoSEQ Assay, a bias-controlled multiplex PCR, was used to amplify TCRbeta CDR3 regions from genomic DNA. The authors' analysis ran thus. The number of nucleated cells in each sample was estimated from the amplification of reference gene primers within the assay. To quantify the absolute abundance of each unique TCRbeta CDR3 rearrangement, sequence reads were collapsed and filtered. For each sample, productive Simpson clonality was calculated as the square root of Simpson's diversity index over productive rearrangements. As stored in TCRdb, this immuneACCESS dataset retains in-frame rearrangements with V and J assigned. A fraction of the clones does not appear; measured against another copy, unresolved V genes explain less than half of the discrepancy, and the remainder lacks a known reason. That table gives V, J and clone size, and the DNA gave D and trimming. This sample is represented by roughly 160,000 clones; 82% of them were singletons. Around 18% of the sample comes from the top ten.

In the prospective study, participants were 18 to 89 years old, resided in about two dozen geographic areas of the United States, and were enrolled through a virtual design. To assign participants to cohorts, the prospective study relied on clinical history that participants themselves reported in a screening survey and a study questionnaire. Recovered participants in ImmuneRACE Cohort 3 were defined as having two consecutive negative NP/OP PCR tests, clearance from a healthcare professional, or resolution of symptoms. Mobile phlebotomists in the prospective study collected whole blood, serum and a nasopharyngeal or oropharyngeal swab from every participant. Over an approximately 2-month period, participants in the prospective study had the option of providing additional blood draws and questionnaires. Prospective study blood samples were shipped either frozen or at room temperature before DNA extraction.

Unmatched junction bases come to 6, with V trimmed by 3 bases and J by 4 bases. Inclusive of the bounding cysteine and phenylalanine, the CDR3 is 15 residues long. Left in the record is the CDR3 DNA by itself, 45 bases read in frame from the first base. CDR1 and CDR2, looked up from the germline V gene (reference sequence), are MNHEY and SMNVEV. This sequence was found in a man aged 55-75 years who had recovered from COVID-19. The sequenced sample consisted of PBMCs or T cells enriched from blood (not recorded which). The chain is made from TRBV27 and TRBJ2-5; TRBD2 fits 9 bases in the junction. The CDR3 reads CASSLVSGSPETQYF. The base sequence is TGTGCCAGCAGTTTGGTTAGCGGGAGCCCAGAGACCCAGTACTTC.